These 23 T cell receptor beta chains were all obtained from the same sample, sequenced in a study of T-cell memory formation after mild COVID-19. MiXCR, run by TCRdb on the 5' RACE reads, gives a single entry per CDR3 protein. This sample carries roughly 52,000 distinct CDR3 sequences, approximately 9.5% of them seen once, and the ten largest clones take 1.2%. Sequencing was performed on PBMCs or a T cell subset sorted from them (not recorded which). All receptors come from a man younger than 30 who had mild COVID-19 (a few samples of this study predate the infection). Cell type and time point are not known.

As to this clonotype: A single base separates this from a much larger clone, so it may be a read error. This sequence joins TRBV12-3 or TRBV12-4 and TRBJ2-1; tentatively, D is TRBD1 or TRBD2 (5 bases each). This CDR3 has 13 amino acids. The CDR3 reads CASSRGPYNEQLF. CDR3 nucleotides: TGTGCCAGCAGCCGGGGACCCTACAATGAGCAGTTATTC.

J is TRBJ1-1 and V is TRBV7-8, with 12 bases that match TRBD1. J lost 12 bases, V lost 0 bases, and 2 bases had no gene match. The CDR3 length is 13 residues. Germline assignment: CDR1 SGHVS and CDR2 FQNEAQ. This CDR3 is CASSLAGQGASFF. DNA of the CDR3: TGTGCCAGCAGCTTAGCGGGACAGGGGGCGTCTTTCTTT.

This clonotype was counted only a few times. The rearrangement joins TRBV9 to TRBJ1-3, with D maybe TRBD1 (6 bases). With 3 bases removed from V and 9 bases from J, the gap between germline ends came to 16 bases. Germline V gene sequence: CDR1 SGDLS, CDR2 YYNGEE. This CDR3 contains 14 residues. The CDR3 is CASSGRGTITTIYF. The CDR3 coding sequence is TGTGCCAGCAGCGGCAGGGGTACTATCACCACCATATATTTT.

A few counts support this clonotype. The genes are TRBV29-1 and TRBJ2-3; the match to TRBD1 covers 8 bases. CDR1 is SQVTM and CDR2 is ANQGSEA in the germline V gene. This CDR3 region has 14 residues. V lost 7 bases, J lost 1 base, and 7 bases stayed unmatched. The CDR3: CSAEATGGTDTQYF. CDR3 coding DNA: TGCAGCGCCGAGGCGACAGGGGGCACAGATACGCAGTATTTT.

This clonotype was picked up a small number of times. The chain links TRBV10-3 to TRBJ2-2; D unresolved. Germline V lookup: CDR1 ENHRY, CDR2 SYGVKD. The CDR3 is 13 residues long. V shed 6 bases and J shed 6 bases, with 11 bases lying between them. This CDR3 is CAISPRLSGELFF. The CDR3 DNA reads TGTGCCATCAGCCCCCGACTCTCCGGGGAGCTGTTTTTT.

The CDR3 bases are TGTGCCAGCAGACCCATTCTGGTTGCTGGGGCCAACGTCCTGACTTTC. Its translation is CASRPILVAGANVLTF. V gene TRBV7-9 combines with J gene TRBJ2-6; D is unresolved. The V end was cut by 6 bases, the J end by 2 bases, with 14 bases between. From germline, CDR1 is SEHNR and CDR2 FQNEAQ (reference sequence). The CDR3 totals 16 residues.

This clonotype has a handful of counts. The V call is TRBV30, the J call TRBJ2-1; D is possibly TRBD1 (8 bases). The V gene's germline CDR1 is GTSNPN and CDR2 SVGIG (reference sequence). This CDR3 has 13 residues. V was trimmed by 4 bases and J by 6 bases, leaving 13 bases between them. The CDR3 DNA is TGTGCCTGGAATACAGGGGGGGGCAATGAGCAGTTCTTC. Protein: CAWNTGGGNEQFF. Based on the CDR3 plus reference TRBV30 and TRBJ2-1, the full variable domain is SQTIHQWPATLVQPVGSPLSLECTVEGTSNPNLYWYRQAAGRGLQLLFYSVGIGQISSEVPQNLSASRPQDRQFILSSKKLLLSDSGFYLCAWNTGGGNEQFFGPGTRLTVL.

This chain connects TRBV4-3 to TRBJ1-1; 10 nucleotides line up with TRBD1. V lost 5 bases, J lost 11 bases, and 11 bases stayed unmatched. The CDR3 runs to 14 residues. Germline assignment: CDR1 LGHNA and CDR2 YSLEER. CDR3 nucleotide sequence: TGCGCCAGCAGCTCCATCTCTCGGACAGGGGGGGCTTTCTTT. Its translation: CASSSISRTGGAFF.

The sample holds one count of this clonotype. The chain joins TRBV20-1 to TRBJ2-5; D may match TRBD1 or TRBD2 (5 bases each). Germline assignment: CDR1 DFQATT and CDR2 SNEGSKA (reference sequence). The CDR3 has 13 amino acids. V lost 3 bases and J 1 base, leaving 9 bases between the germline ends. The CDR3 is CSARWGFQETQYF. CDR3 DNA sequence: TGCAGTGCTAGGTGGGGGTTCCAAGAGACCCAGTACTTC.

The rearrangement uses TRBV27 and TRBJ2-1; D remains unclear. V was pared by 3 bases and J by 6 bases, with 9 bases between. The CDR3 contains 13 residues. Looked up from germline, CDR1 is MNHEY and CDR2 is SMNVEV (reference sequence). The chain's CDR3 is CASSLAHLNEQFF. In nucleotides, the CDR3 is TGTGCCAGCAGTTTGGCACACCTCAATGAGCAGTTCTTC.

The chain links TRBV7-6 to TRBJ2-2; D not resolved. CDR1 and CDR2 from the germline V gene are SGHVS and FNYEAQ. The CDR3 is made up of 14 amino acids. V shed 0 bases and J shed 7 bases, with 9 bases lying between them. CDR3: CASSLASLGGELFF. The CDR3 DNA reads TGTGCCAGCAGCTTAGCATCCCTAGGCGGGGAGCTGTTTTTT.

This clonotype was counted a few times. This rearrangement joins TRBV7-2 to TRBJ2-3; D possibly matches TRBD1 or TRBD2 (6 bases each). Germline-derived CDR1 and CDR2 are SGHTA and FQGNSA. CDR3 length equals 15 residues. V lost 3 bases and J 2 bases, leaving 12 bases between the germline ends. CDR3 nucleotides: TGTGCCAGCAGCTTGGGTCGGGGGCTCACAGATACGCAGTATTTT. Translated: CASSLGRGLTDTQYF.

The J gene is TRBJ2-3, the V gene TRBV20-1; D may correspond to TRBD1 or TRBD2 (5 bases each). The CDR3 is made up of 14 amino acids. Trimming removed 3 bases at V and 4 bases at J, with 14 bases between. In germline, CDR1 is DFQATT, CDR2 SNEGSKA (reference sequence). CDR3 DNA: TGCAGTGCTAGTGGGACCCCCGGCCCAGATACGCAGTATTTT. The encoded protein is CSASGTPGPDTQYF.

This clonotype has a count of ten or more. This CDR3 is CAISRAEETQYF. In DNA, the CDR3 is TGTGCCATCAGTCGGGCCGAAGAGACCCAGTACTTC. The chain is built from TRBV10-3 and TRBJ2-5; D is ambiguous. Germline CDR1 ENHRY, CDR2 SYGVKD. The CDR3 loop spans 12 amino acids. Trimming shortened V by 5 bases and J by 3 bases, and 7 bases separated the two germline ends.

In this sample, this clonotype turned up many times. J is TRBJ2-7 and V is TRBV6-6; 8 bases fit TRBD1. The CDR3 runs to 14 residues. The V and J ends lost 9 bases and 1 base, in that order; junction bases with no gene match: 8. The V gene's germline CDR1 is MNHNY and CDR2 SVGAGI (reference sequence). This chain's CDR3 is CASSDRGVSYEQYF. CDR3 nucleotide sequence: TGTGCCAGTTCAGACAGGGGTGTTTCCTACGAGCAGTACTTC.

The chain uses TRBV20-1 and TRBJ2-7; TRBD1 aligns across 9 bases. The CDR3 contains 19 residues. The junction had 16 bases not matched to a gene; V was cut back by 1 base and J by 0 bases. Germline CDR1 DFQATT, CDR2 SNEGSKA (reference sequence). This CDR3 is CSARGFPGQGQGFSYEQYV. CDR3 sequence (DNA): TGCAGTGCTAGAGGGTTTCCGGGACAGGGTCAGGGGTTCTCCTACGAGCAGTACGTC.

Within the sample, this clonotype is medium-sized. The CDR3 DNA sequence: TGTGCCAGCAGCGGGATGACTTCCGAGCAGTTCTTC. As protein: CASSGMTSEQFF. V and J are TRBV9 and TRBJ2-1, with D uncertain. The CDR3 is 12 amino acids. The V and J ends lost 3 bases and 10 bases respectively, with 11 bases between them. CDR1 and CDR2 (germline): SGDLS, YYNGEE.

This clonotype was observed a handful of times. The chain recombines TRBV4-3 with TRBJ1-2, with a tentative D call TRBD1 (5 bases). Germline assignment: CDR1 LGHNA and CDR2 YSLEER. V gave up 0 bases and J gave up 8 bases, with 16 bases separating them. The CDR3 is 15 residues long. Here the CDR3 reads CASSQDTRGTSGYTF. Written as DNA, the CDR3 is TGCGCCAGCAGCCAAGACACTCGGGGGACGAGCGGCTACACCTTC.

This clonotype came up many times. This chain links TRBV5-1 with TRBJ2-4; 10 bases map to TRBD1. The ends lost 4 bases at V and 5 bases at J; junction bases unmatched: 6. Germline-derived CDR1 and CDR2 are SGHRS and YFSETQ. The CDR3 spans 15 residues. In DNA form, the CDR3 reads TGCGCCAGCAGCACCATGGGACAGGGGCAAAACATTCAGTACTTC. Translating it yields CASSTMGQGQNIQYF.

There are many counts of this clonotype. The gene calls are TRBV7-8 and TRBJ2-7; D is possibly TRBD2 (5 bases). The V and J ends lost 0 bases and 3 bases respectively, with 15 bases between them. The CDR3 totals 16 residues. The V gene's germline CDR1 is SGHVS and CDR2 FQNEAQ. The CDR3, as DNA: TGTGCCAGCAGCTTAGCGGAGAGAGGGTTAGGCTACGAGCAGTACGTC. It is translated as CASSLAERGLGYEQYV.

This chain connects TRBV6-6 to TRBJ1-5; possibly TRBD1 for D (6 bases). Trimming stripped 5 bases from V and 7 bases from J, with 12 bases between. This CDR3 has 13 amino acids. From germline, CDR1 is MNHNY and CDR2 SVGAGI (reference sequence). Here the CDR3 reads CASSQQGQQPQHF. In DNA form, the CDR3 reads TGTGCCAGCAGTCAACAGGGTCAACAGCCCCAGCATTTT.

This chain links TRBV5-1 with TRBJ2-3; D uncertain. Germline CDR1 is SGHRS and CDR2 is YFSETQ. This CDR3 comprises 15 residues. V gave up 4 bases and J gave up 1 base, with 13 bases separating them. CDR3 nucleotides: TGCGCCAGCAGCCCCCCTCTAGATGGCACAGATACGCAGTATTTT. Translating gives CASSPPLDGTDTQYF.

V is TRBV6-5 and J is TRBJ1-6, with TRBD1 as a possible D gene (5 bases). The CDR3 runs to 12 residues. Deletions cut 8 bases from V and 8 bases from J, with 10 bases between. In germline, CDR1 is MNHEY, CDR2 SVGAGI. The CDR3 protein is CASRDRYSPLHF. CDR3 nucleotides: TGTGCCAGCCGGGACCGTTATTCACCCCTCCACTTT.